The clone carrying this T cell receptor (beta chain) was seen at least ten times. Its antigen is not known. V shed 2 bases and J shed 7 bases, with 15 bases lying between them. This CDR3 contains 15 residues. Germline V lookup: CDR1 KGHSH, CDR2 LQKENI. This sample was included in a study of early T cells in non-severe SARS-CoV-2 infection. Study in general: Bulk RNA taken from unsorted whole blood was sequenced, leaving chains unpaired. Findings and caveats of the study: Reliance on VDJdb matching favored anti-spike CD8 responses; private and CD4 specificities were missed.

Individually, cDNA molecules had unique molecular identifiers attached to them. TCRdb processed the 5' RACE reads anew with MiXCR; each CDR3 protein has one entry. Here the sample spans 80,000 or so distinct CDR3 sequences, roughly 16% being singletons. This TCR came from an adult who was a healthcare worker with PCR-confirmed SARS-CoV-2 infection or an uninfected control (not recorded which). The sample consisted of whole blood. This chain links TRBV18 with TRBJ1-5, with a possible D match to TRBD1 (6 bases). In DNA, the CDR3 is TGTGCCAGCTCACCATACCACAGGGAAAGCCAGCCCCAGCATTTT. Residues: CASSPYHRESQPQHF.